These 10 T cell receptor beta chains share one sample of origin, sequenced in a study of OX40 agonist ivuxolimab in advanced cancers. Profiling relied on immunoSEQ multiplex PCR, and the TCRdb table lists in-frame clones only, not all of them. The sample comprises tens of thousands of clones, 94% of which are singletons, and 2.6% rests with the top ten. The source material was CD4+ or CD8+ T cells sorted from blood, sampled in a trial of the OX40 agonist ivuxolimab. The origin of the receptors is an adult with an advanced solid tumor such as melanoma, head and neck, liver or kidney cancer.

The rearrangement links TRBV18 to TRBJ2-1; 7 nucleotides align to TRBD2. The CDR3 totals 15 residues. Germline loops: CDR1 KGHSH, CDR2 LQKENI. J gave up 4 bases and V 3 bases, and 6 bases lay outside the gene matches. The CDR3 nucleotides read TGTGCCAGCTCACCCGAGACTAGCCGGTACAATGAGCAGTTCTTC. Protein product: CASSPETSRYNEQFF.

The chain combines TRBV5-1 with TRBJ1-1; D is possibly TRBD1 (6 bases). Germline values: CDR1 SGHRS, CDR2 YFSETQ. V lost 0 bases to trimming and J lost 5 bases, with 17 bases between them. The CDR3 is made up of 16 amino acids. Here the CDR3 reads CASSLDLGAMGTEAFF. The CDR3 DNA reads TGCGCCAGCAGCTTGGATCTGGGGGCAATGGGGACTGAAGCTTTCTTT.

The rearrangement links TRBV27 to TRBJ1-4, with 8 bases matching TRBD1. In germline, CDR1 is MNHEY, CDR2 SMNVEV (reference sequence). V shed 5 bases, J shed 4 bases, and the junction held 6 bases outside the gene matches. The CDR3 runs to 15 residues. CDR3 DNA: TGTGCCAGCAGTCCCCCGGACAGGGTTAATGAAAAACTGTTTTTT. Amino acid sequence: CASSPPDRVNEKLFF.

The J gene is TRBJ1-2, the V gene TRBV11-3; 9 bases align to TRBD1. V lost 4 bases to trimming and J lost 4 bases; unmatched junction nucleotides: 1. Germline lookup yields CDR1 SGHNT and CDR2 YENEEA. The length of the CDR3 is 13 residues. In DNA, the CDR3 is TGTGCCAGCAGCTCGACAGGGGGCTATGGCTACACCTTC. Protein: CASSSTGGYGYTF.

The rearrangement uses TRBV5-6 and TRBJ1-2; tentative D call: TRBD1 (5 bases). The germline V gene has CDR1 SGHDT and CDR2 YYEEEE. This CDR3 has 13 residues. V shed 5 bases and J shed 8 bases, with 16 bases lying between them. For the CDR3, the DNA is TGTGCCAGCAGTTCAGACAGCGTGAGCGGCTACACCTTC. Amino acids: CASSSDSVSGYTF. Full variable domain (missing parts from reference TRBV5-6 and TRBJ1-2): DAGVTQSPTHLIKTRGQQVTLRCSPKSGHDTVSWYQQALGQGPQFIFQYYEEEERQRGNFPDRFSGHQFPNYSSELNVNALLLGDSALYLCASSSDSVSGYTFGSGTRLTVV.

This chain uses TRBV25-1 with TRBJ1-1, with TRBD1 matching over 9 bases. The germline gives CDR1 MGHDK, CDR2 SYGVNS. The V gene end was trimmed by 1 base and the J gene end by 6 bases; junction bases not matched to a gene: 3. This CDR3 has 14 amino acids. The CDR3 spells CASSEWDRVSEAFF. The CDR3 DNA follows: TGTGCCAGCAGTGAATGGGACAGGGTATCTGAAGCTTTCTTT.

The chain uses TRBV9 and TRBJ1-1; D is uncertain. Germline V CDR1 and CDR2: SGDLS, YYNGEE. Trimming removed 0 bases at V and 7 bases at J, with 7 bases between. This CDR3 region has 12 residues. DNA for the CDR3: TGTGCCAGCAGCGTAGGTCCCGGTGAAGCTTTCTTT. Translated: CASSVGPGEAFF.

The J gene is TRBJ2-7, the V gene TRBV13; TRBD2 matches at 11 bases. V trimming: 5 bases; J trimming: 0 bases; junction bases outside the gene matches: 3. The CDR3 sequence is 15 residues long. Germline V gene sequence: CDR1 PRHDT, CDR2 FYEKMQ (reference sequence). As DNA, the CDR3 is TGTGCCAGCAGCCTGGGGACTAGCGGCTCCTACGAGCAGTACTTC. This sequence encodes CASSLGTSGSYEQYF. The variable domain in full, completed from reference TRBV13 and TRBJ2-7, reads AAGVIQSPRHLIKEKRETATLKCYPIPRHDTVYWYQQGPGQDPQFLISFYEKMQSDKGSIPDRFSAQQFSDYHSELNMSSLELGDSALYFCASSLGTSGSYEQYFGPGTRLTVT.

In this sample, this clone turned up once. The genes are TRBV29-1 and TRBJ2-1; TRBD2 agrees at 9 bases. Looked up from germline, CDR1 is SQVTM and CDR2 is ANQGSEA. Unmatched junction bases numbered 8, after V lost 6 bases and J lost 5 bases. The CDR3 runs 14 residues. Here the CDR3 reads CSVKWTSVHNEQFF. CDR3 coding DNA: TGCAGCGTAAAATGGACTAGCGTACACAATGAGCAGTTCTTC.

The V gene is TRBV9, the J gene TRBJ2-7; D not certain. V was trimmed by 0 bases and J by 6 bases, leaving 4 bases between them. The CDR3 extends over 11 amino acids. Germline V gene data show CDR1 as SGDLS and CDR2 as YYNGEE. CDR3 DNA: TGTGCCAGCAGCGTAGAGAGCGAGCAGTACTTC. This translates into CASSVESEQYF.